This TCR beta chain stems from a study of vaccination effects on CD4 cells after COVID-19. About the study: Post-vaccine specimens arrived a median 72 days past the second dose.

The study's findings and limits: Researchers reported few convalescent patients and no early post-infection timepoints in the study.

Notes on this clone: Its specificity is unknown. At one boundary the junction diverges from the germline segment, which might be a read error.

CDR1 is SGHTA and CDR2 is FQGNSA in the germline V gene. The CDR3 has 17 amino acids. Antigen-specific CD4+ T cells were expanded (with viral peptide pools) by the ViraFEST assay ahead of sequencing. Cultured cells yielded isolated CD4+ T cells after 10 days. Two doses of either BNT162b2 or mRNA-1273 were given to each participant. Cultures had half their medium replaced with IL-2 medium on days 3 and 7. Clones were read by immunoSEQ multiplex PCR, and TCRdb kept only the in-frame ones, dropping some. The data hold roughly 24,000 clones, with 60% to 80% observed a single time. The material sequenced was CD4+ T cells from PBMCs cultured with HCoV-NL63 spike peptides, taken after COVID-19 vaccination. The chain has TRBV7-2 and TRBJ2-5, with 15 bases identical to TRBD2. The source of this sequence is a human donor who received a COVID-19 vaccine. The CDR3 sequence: CASSLGLAGGRQETQYF. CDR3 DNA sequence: TGTGCCAGCAGTTTAGGACTAGCGGGGGGGCGGCAAGAGACCCAGTACTTC.